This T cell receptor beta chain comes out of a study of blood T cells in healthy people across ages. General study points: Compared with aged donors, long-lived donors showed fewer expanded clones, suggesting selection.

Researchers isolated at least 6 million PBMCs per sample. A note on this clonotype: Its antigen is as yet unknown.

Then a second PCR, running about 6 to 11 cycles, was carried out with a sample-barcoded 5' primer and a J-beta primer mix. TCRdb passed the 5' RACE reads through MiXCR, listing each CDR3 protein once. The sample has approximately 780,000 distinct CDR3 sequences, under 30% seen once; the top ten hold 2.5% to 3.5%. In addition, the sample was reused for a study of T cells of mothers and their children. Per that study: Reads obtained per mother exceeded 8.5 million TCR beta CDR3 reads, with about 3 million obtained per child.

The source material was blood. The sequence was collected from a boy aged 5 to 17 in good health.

CDR3 in amino acids: CASRHRGPEAFF. The DNA for the CDR3 is TGTGCCAGCAGACACAGGGGTCCCGAAGCTTTCTTT. The chain carries TRBV2 and TRBJ1-1; 7 bases match TRBD1. The germline CDR1 and CDR2 sequences are SNHLY and FYNNEI. V shed 6 bases and J 8 bases; nucleotides not matched to a gene: 6. This CDR3 contains 12 residues.